The 21 T cell receptor beta chains given below trace back to one sample, sequenced in a study of post-analysis software for immune sequencing data. These TCRs' antigens remain unknown. Unique-molecular-identifier-tagged TCR beta cDNA libraries were used. TCRdb analysed the PCR reads with MiXCR anew, one entry per CDR3 protein. The sample holds about 680,000 distinct CDR3 sequences, approximately 60% seen once. Notes on the study in general: Patients showed TRBV5-6, TRBV5-1 and TRBV20-1 among about five TRBV segments more frequent than in controls.

Sequences were obtained from blood. Every receptor here comes from a girl aged 2-10 years with multiple sclerosis.

This clonotype was seen more than once but under ten times. This rearrangement joins TRBV29-1 to TRBJ1-2, with D tentatively TRBD1 (5 bases). The CDR3 has 14 amino acids. V was trimmed by 1 base and J by 8 bases, leaving 17 bases between them. Germline CDR1 is SQVTM and CDR2 is ANQGSEA. CDR3 sequence reads: CSVEGLGDRQGYTF. CDR3 DNA: TGCAGCGTTGAAGGGTTGGGAGACAGACAGGGCTACACCTTC.

The chain employs TRBV20-1 and TRBJ2-7; D may be TRBD1 or TRBD2 (5 bases each). The germline CDR1 and CDR2 sequences are DFQATT and SNEGSKA (reference sequence). This CDR3 has 15 residues. Trimming cost V 3 bases and J 0 bases, with 15 bases left between them. In nucleotides, the CDR3 is TGCAGTGCTAGGTCACCGGGACGGAGCTCCTACGAGCAGTACTTC. Protein product: CSARSPGRSSYEQYF.

This clonotype occurred a few times. The rearrangement uses TRBV12-3 or TRBV12-4 and TRBJ1-2, with D unresolved. Trimming took off 6 bases at V and 3 bases at J, with 5 bases between the two ends. This CDR3 spans 11 amino acids. This chain's CDR3 is CASRTYYGYTF. The CDR3 region has the DNA TGTGCCAGCAGGACTTACTATGGCTACACCTTC.

The rearrangement links TRBV7-7 to TRBJ2-1; tentative D call: TRBD1 (5 bases). The CDR3 loop spans 14 amino acids. V was trimmed by 2 bases and J by 5 bases, leaving 10 bases between them. From germline, CDR1 is SSHAT and CDR2 FNYEAQ (reference sequence). CDR3 in DNA: TGTGCCAGCAGCTTACAGGGTTTAAACAATGAGCAGTTCTTC. It codes for CASSLQGLNNEQFF.

The rearrangement joins TRBV5-6 to TRBJ2-1; 12 bases line up with TRBD2. The CDR3 totals 15 residues. CDR1 and CDR2 (germline): SGHDT, YYEEEE. J gave up 4 bases and V 4 bases, and 3 bases lay outside the gene matches. The CDR3 sequence: CASSRGLAGYNEQFF. DNA of the CDR3: TGTGCCAGCAGCCGTGGACTAGCGGGATACAATGAGCAGTTCTTC.

This chain uses TRBV24-1 with TRBJ2-3; 8 nucleotides line up with TRBD1. Germline loops: CDR1 KGHDR, CDR2 SFDVKD. The junction had 11 bases not matched to a gene; V was cut back by 5 bases and J by 2 bases. CDR3 length equals 17 residues. The CDR3 DNA reads TGTGCCACCAGTGGTCTGACGGGACAGGAAGTCACAGATACGCAGTATTTT. Its protein is CATSGLTGQEVTDTQYF.

This clonotype was seen a handful of times. The chain joins TRBV10-3 to TRBJ1-6; D is possibly TRBD1 (6 bases). This CDR3 contains 17 residues. Trimming removed 2 bases from V and 9 bases from J, with 20 bases in between. The germline V gene has CDR1 ENHRY and CDR2 SYGVKD. Here the CDR3 DNA reads TGTGCCATCAGTGAGACGGACAGCATACCAACTCGTTCACCCCTCCACTTT. This encodes CAISETDSIPTRSPLHF.

This clonotype occurred a few times. The rearrangement uses TRBV12-3 or TRBV12-4 and TRBJ2-3; D not certain. The length of the CDR3 is 15 residues. Trimming removed 1 base at V and 4 bases at J, with 12 bases between. CDR3 amino acids: CASSLGTEYADTQYF. The CDR3 DNA reads as TGTGCCAGCAGTTTAGGAACAGAGTACGCAGATACGCAGTATTTT.

The V call is TRBV20-1, the J call TRBJ2-3; a possible D gene is TRBD2 (5 bases). V lost 3 bases, J lost 5 bases, and 9 bases lay in between. Germline lookup yields CDR1 DFQATT and CDR2 SNEGSKA (reference sequence). There are 12 residues in the CDR3. The CDR3 loop reads CSASSSGDTQYF. The CDR3 coding sequence is TGCAGTGCTAGTTCGAGCGGAGATACGCAGTATTTT.

This clonotype was seen just once. The chain recombines TRBV12-3 or TRBV12-4 with TRBJ2-7, with no clear D. This CDR3 spans 13 amino acids. V was trimmed by 5 bases and J by 6 bases, leaving 14 bases between them. DNA for the CDR3: TGTGCCAGCAGTGCCGCAGGACCCAGCGAGCAGTACTTC. This gives the protein CASSAAGPSEQYF.

The table lists this clonotype with a few counts. The chain recombines TRBV29-1 with TRBJ2-7; D possibly matches TRBD1 or TRBD2 (5 bases each). Germline V gene data show CDR1 as SQVTM and CDR2 as ANQGSEA. V was pared by 7 bases and J by 7 bases, with 11 bases between. The CDR3 has 10 amino acids. CDR3 protein: CSGGTGEQYF. Here the CDR3 DNA reads TGCAGCGGAGGGACGGGTGAGCAGTACTTC.

The V gene is TRBV2, the J gene TRBJ1-2; a possible D gene is TRBD1 (6 bases). Per the germline V gene, CDR1 is SNHLY and CDR2 is FYNNEI. With 6 bases removed from V and 3 bases from J, the gap between germline ends came to 17 bases. The CDR3 is made up of 15 amino acids. The chain's CDR3 is CASREDRTADYGYTF. The CDR3 DNA reads as TGTGCCAGCAGAGAGGACAGAACGGCGGACTATGGCTACACCTTC.

The gene calls are TRBV7-9 and TRBJ2-5; D perhaps matches TRBD2 (6 bases). V was shortened by 5 bases and J by 5 bases, with 21 bases between the two germline ends. This CDR3 contains 16 residues. Germline V gene data show CDR1 as SEHNR and CDR2 as FQNEAQ (reference sequence). The CDR3 is CASSLGGGRGWETQYF. Here the CDR3 DNA reads TGTGCCAGCAGCCTGGGAGGTGGAAGGGGATGGGAGACCCAGTACTTC.

This clonotype was seen more than once but under ten times. The rearrangement uses TRBV7-2 and TRBJ2-5; 11 nucleotides align to TRBD2. The CDR3 length is 17 residues. Germline CDR1 is SGHTA and CDR2 is FQGNSA. The V segment lost 2 bases and the J segment 0 bases; nucleotides outside the gene matches: 5. The CDR3 spells CASSLPTSGEYQETQYF. CDR3 in DNA: TGTGCCAGCAGCTTACCGACTAGCGGGGAGTACCAAGAGACCCAGTACTTC.

V usage is TRBV5-1 and J usage is TRBJ1-6; D may be TRBD1 (5 bases). The CDR3 totals 15 residues. Germline V gene data show CDR1 as SGHRS and CDR2 as YFSETQ. V was clipped by 0 bases and J by 9 bases, with 13 bases between them. CDR3 sequence: CASSLGTDKSSPLHF. For the CDR3, the DNA is TGCGCCAGCAGCTTGGGGACGGACAAATCTTCACCCCTCCACTTT.

V usage is TRBV3-1 and J usage is TRBJ2-1; D not resolved. This CDR3 contains 14 residues. The V end lost 0 bases, the J end lost 9 bases, and 12 bases lay between the germline ends. Germline lookup yields CDR1 LGHDT and CDR2 YNNKEL (reference sequence). CDR3 in DNA: TGTGCCAGCAGCCAAGATCGTGTGGCAGCTGAGCAGTTCTTC. Residues: CASSQDRVAAEQFF.

The gene calls are TRBV27 and TRBJ2-5; D gene uncertain. CDR3 size: 12 residues. V shed 3 bases and J shed 7 bases, with 9 bases lying between them. Germline V gene sequence: CDR1 MNHEY, CDR2 SMNVEV (reference sequence). Here the CDR3 reads CASSFYPGTQYF. CDR3 nucleotide sequence: TGTGCCAGCAGTTTTTATCCAGGGACCCAGTACTTC.

This clonotype was observed a handful of times. The chain employs TRBV29-1 and TRBJ1-5; D unresolved. The CDR3 has 13 amino acids. The germline gives CDR1 SQVTM, CDR2 ANQGSEA. V lost 6 bases to trimming and J lost 6 bases, with 15 bases between them. Here the CDR3 reads CSVALGPGQPQHF. The CDR3 nucleotides read TGCAGCGTCGCCCTTGGCCCCGGTCAGCCCCAGCATTTT.

This clonotype has a handful of counts. This chain connects TRBV10-3 to TRBJ2-7; TRBD1 matches 7 bases. Trimming at V came to 4 bases and at J to 1 base, leaving 7 bases not matched to a gene. CDR1 ENHRY and CDR2 SYGVKD come from the germline V gene. The CDR3 spans 15 residues. As DNA, the CDR3 is TGTGCCATCAGTGGTACAACAGGGGTATCCTACGAGCAGTACTTC. Translating gives CAISGTTGVSYEQYF.

Here the CDR3 DNA reads TGTGCCAGCAGCCCCCCGGTAGTGAACACTGAAGCTTTCTTT. Its translation is CASSPPVVNTEAFF. This rearrangement joins TRBV4-2 to TRBJ1-1; D not certain. In germline, CDR1 is LGHNA, CDR2 YNFKEQ. Trimming cost V 4 bases and J 0 bases, with 9 bases left between them. The CDR3 spans 14 residues.

The gene calls are TRBV15 and TRBJ2-1; 9 bases agree with TRBD2. The germline V gene has CDR1 LNHNV and CDR2 YYDKDF (reference sequence). CDR3 length: 15 amino acids. Germline trimming cut 5 bases from V and 7 bases from J; bases unmatched to any gene: 9. This chain's CDR3 is CATSVAGERGNEQFF. The CDR3 DNA reads TGTGCCACCAGCGTAGCGGGAGAAAGGGGGAATGAGCAGTTCTTC.